The source of this T cell receptor (beta chain) is a study of blood T cell repertoires in COVID-19. Study information: Acute and convalescent COVID-19 specimens originated in the United States, Italy and Spain. PBMCs, B-cell-depleted T cells, or T cells were the source of the cDNA or gDNA that made up the material.

Some clones are missing from TCRdb's copy, which holds only in-frame ones; the method was immunoSEQ multiplex PCR. The table has 240,000 or so clones, around 89% seen once; the top ten hold around 1%. The clonotype originates from a man aged 50 or older who had been exposed to COVID-19. The source material was PBMCs or T cells enriched from blood (not recorded which).

The CDR3: CASSSPGTGLSEQYF. For the CDR3, the DNA is TGCGCCAGCAGCTCGCCCGGGACAGGGTTGAGCGAGCAGTACTTC. The V and J genes are TRBV5-1 and TRBJ2-7, with 9 bases lining up with TRBD1. CDR1 SGHRS and CDR2 YFSETQ come from the germline V gene. Trimming took 3 bases from V and 6 from J; bases not matched to a gene: 10. The CDR3 is 15 amino acids.